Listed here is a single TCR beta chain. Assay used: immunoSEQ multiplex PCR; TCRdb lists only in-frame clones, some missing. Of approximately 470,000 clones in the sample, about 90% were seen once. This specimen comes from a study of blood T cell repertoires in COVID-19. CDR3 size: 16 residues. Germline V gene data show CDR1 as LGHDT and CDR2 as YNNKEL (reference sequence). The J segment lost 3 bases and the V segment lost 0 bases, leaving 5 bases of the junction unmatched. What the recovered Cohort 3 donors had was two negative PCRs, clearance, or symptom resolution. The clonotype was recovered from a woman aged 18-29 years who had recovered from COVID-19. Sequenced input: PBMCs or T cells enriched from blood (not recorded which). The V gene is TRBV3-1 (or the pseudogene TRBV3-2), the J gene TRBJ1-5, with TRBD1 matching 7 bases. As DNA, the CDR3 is TGTGCCAGCAGCCAAGAACAGGGGAAACACAATCAGCCCCAGCATTTT. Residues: CASSQEQGKHNQPQHF.